What follows are 15 T cell receptor beta chains derived from one specimen sequenced in a study of tumor-infiltrating lymphocytes in primary liver carcinoma. TCR beta cDNA was prepared out of roughly 520 ng total RNA by means of a constant-region primer. A slightly modified ARM-PCR protocol with three nested multiplex PCR rounds produced these TCR beta libraries. In the first two PCR rounds, TRBV1-TRBV30 forward primers were paired with a C-beta reverse primer, and each round lasted roughly 10 cycles. TCRdb redid the calling of the multiplex PCR reads with MiXCR, one entry per CDR3 protein. The repertoire holds approximately 37,000 distinct CDR3 sequences, with nearly 75% as singletons. Scientists recovered RNA and DNA together from approximately 20-30 mg of unsorted bulk tissue. Sequencing was performed on liver tumor tissue from sampling region 4. Subset described: tumor region T4, right-lateral pole. Receptors originate from a man aged 35-49 years with primary liver carcinoma and hepatitis B virus infection.

This clonotype was seen many times. This may arise from a read error, as a much more abundant clone is one base away. The chain links TRBV11-2 to TRBJ2-5, with D tentatively TRBD2 (6 bases). The germline V gene has CDR1 SGHAT and CDR2 FQNNGV. The CDR3 is 14 amino acids. V gave up 4 bases and J gave up 1 base, with 10 bases separating them. DNA of the CDR3: TGTGCCAGCAGCTCGGCCGGGGGCCAAGAGACCCAGTACTTC. Its translation is CASSSAGGQETQYF.

V and J are TRBV12-3 or TRBV12-4 and TRBJ2-5; 7 nucleotides match TRBD1. After removal of 4 bases from V and 1 base from J, the junction contained 6 bases not matched to a gene. This CDR3 spans 15 amino acids. The CDR3 spells CASSWDSTSQETQYF. DNA for the CDR3: TGTGCCAGCAGTTGGGACAGCACCTCCCAAGAGACCCAGTACTTC.

As for this clonotype: Sequence at one end of the junction differs from germline and may be a read error. This rearrangement joins TRBV6-2 or TRBV6-3 to TRBJ2-1; D is unresolved. The CDR3 length is 15 residues. Germline assignment: CDR1 MNHEY and CDR2 SVGEGT. The CDR3 sequence is CGSSTSEHSYNEQSF. The CDR3 nucleotides read TGTGGCAGCAGTACCAGCGAACACTCCTACAATGAGCAGTCCTTC.

Concerning this clonotype itself: As the CDR3 is not closed by the conserved phenylalanine or tryptophan, this likely results from a read error. The DNA is left out, because the CDR3 cannot be placed on it with certainty; the CDR3 is given as TCRdb lists it. CDR3 in amino acids: CATQRPRSGAYILTS. The V gene is TRBV11-2, the J gene TRBJ2-6; TRBD2 reflects the table's D call only, with no check against the DNA. CDR1 and CDR2 from the germline V gene are SGHAT and FQNNGV. Counting both end residues, the CDR3 totals 15 amino acids.

As regards this clonotype: This may stem from a read error, because a much larger clone lies one nucleotide away. The chain uses TRBV24-1 and TRBJ1-2, with D unresolved. CDR1 KGHDR and CDR2 SFDVKD come from the germline V gene. CDR3 size: 12 residues. V was trimmed by 1 base and J by 8 bases, leaving 7 bases between them. The CDR3 nucleotides are TGTGCCACCAGTGATTTTTGGCGGGGCTACACCTTC. As protein: CATSDFWRGYTF.

On this clonotype: Compared with germline, one end of the junction differs, possibly owing to a read error. The chain carries TRBV6-5 and TRBJ2-7; D is tentatively TRBD1 or TRBD2 (5 bases each). The CDR3 covers 13 residues. Germline V lookup: CDR1 MNHEY, CDR2 SVGAGI. The CDR3, as DNA: TGTGCCAGCAGGGGGACGGGCGAGTACGGGCAGCACTTC. It codes for CASRGTGEYGQHF.

The genes are TRBV4-2 and TRBJ2-2, with D maybe TRBD2 (6 bases). Trimming stripped 6 bases from V and 5 bases from J, with 19 bases between. The germline V gene encodes CDR1 LGHNA and CDR2 YNFKEQ. CDR3 length: 16 residues. CDR3 coding DNA: TGTGCCAGCAGTTTGGATGGAGGGCGACAAACCGGGGAGCTGTTTTTT. As protein: CASSLDGGRQTGELFF.

For this clonotype: The junction does not match germline at one end; this may be a read error. This sequence joins TRBV30 and TRBJ1-1, with D possibly TRBD1 on 5 matching bases. CDR1 is GTSNPN, CDR2 SVGIG, per germline (reference sequence). This CDR3 is 14 amino acids long. CDR3 nucleotides: TGTACCTGGCGCCAATTACGGGGGTTCACTGAAGCTTTCTTT. Encoded protein: CTWRQLRGFTEAFF.

V and J are TRBV4-2 and TRBJ2-5; D remains unclear. The CDR3 has 18 amino acids. In germline, CDR1 is LGHNA, CDR2 YNFKEQ. V was clipped by 3 bases and J by 4 bases, with 24 bases between them. In DNA, the CDR3 is TGTGCCAGCAGCCATGATCTGATGGGATGGCCTGCTTTAGAGACCCAGTACTTC. It yields the protein CASSHDLMGWPALETQYF.

V usage is TRBV11-2 and J usage is TRBJ2-3; no reliable D call. Germline lookup yields CDR1 SGHAT and CDR2 FQNNGV. The CDR3 covers 16 residues. Trimming stripped 6 bases from V and 6 bases from J, with 22 bases between. This CDR3 is CASSRRSIGNTDTQYF. DNA for the CDR3: TGTGCCAGCAGTAGAAGAAGTATAGGGAACACTGATACGCAGTATTTT.

On this clonotype itself: A clone one base away is much larger, so this may be a read error. This chain links TRBV2 with TRBJ2-2; D might be TRBD1 (6 bases). CDR3 size: 15 residues. With 6 bases removed from V and 4 bases from J, the gap between germline ends came to 15 bases. Per the germline V gene, CDR1 is SNHLY and CDR2 is FYNNEI. The CDR3 DNA sequence: TGTGCCAGCAGGCCTATAACGACAGGCACCGGGGAGCTGTTTTTT. This gives the protein CASRPITTGTGELFF.

As to this clonotype: A read error may produce the germline difference seen at one junction end. This rearrangement joins TRBV5-5 to TRBJ1-1; tentatively, D is TRBD1 (5 bases). CDR3 size: 15 residues. Germline CDR1 is SGHKS and CDR2 is YYEKEE (reference sequence). The CDR3 DNA is TGTACCAGCAGCCATGGGGGTGGGCGGTACACTGAAGCTTTCTTT. Its translation: CTSSHGGGRYTEAFF.

Concerning this clonotype: The conserved phenylalanine or tryptophan normally closing the CDR3 is absent here, so this likely arose from a read error. The chain combines TRBV6-2 or TRBV6-3 with TRBJ2-2; possible D gene TRBD1, 6 bases. This CDR3 spans 14 amino acids. V was shortened by 5 bases and J by 5 bases, with 12 bases between the two germline ends. The V gene's germline CDR1 is MNHEY and CDR2 SVGEGT. The CDR3 loop is CASSRTVSTGELFL. CDR3 sequence (DNA): TGTGCCAGCAGTCGGACAGTGTCTACCGGGGAGCTGTTTCTT.

In the case of this clonotype: One end of the junction varies from germline; a read error may be responsible. The genes are TRBV6-5 and TRBJ2-7; weak D call: TRBD1 (5 bases). The CDR3 is 14 residues long. Per the germline V gene, CDR1 is MNHEY and CDR2 is SVGAGI. CDR3 sequence reads: CASSAETEPSEQCF. The CDR3 DNA is TGTGCCAGCAGTGCCGAGACAGAGCCCTCCGAGCAGTGCTTC.

About this clonotype: Given the absence of the conserved phenylalanine or tryptophan at the CDR3 end, a read error is likely. The chain employs TRBV7-8 and TRBJ2-7; D perhaps matches TRBD2 (5 bases). The CDR3 sequence is 18 residues long. Germline V gives CDR1 SGHVS, CDR2 FQNEAQ. V shed 8 bases and J shed 3 bases, with 29 bases lying between them. CDR3 bases: TGTGCCAGCCACCGAACACCACCCGGAGGTAGCCGGTACTACGAGCAGTACCTC. Protein product: CASHRTPPGGSRYYEQYL.